This TCR beta chain is drawn from a study of siplizumab effects on memory and regulatory T cells. Overall study results and limits: Suppressive activity of Tregs proliferating in siplizumab cultures remained unconfirmed.

About this clone: Its antigen remains unidentified.

Per germline, CDR1 KGHSH and CDR2 LQKENI. V lost 6 bases, J lost 12 bases, and 20 bases lay in between. The CDR3 has 13 residues. Method: immunoSEQ multiplex PCR; TCRdb's copy keeps in-frame clones and lacks some. The data show about 100,000 clones, about 90% seen once. This receptor was identified in a human donor in good health. The chain combines TRBV18 with TRBJ1-1; D not resolved. The specimen was CD4+ T cells sorted from blood. CDR3 DNA: TGTGCCAGCTCCCCCTCCCGAGATGATGTTCCTTTCTTT. Translating gives CASSPSRDDVPFF.